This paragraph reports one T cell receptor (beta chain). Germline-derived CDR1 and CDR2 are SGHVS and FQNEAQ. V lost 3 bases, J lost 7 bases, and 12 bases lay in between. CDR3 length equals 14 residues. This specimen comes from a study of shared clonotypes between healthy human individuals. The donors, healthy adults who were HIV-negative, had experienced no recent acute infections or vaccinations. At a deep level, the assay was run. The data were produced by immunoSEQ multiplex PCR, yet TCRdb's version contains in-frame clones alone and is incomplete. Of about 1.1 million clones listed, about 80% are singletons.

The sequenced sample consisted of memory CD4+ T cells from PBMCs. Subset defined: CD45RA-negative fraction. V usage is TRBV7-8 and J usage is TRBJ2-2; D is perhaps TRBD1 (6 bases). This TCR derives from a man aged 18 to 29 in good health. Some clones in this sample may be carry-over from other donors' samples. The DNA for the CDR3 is TGTGCCAGCAGCTTTACAGGGCTGGGCGGGGAGCTGTTTTTT. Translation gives CASSFTGLGGELFF.